This TCR beta chain was observed in a study of regulatory T cells in long-lasting Graves disease. Study results and caveats: In persistent patients, shared public clonotypes (over 2,500) outnumbered those in new patients (nearly 1,000).

The TCR beta library used iRepertoire HTBI primers with Arm-PCR amplification of CDR3. TCRdb redid the calling of the multiplex PCR reads with MiXCR, one entry per CDR3 protein. This sample carries about 620,000 distinct CDR3 sequences, around 15% of them seen once, and the ten largest clones take about 20%. Germline V gene data show CDR1 as DFQATT and CDR2 as SNEGSKA (reference sequence). The CDR3 totals 15 residues. The V end lost 1 base, the J end lost 6 bases, and 16 bases lay between the germline ends. Concerning this clonotype itself: Its antigen remains unidentified.

Time point of the sample: newly diagnosed GD, antithyroid drugs for less than 3 months. TCR sequences were obtained from RNA taken from PBMCs. This sample also appeared in a second study, on T cells in Graves' hyperthyroidism and ophthalmopathy. That source adds: On the basis of clinical symptoms, serum thyroxine and TRAb, thyroid ultrasound and orbital computed tomography, diagnoses were made.

The receptor was derived from a woman under 40 with Graves disease. This rearrangement joins TRBV20-1 to TRBJ2-1, with D possibly being TRBD2 (5 bases). The material sequenced was peripheral blood mononuclear cells (PBMCs), taken at new diagnosis, from a patient treated with antithyroid drugs. The CDR3 reads CSARATSEYLNEQFF. In nucleotides, the CDR3 is TGCAGTGCTAGAGCCACTAGTGAATATCTCAATGAGCAGTTCTTC.